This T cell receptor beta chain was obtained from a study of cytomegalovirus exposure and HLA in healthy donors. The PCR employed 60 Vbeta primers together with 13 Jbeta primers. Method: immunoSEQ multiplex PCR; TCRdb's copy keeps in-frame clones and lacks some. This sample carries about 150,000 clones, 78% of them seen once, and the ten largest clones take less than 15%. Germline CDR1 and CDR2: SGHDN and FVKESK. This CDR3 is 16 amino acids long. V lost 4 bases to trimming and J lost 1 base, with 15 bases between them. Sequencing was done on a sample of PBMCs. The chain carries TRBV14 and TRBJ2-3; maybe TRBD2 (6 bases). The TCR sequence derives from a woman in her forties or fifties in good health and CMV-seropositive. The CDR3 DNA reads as TGTGCCAGCAGCCCAGCCGCTACTAGCCGCACAGATACGCAGTATTTT. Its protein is CASSPAATSRTDTQYF.